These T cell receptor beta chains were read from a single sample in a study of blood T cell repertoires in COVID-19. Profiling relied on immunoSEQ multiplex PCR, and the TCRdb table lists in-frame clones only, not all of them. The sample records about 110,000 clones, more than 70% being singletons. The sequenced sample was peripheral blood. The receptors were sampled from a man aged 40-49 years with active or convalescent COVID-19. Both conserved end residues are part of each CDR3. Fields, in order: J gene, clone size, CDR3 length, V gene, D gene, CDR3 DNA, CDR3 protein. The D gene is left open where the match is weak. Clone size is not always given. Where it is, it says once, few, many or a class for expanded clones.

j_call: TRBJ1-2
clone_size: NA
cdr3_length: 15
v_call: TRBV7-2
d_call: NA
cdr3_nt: TGTGCCAGCAGCTCCCCTGGAGCCAGCGGCTATGGCTACACCTTC
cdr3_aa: CASSSPGASGYGYTF

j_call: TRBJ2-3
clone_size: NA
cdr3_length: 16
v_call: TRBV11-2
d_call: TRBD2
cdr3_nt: TGTGCCAGCACCCTTAGCGGGAGTTCGAGCACAGATACGCAGTATTTT
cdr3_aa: CASTLSGSSSTDTQYF

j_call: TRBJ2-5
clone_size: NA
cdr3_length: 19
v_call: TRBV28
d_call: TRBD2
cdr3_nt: TGTGCCAGCAGTCCCTTATCTAGGGTGGCTAGCGGGAGGAGGGAGACCCAGTACTTC
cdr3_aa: CASSPLSRVASGRRETQYF

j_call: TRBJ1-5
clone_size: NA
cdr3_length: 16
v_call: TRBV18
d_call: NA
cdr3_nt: TGTGCCAGCTCACCACCTCGAACAGGGAGAGATCAGCCCCAGCATTTT
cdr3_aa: CASSPPRTGRDQPQHF

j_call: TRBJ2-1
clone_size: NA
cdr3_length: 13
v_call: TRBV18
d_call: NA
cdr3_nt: TGTGCCAGCTCTCTCGGGGACTACAATGAGCAGTTCTTC
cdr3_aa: CASSLGDYNEQFF

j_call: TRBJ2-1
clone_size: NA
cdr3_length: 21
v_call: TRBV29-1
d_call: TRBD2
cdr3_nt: TGCAGCGTTGTTGGCCGGGGGGTGGAGTGGCGGGCGGACCCCAGGCACAATGAGCAGTTCTTC
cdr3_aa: CSVVGRGVEWRADPRHNEQFF

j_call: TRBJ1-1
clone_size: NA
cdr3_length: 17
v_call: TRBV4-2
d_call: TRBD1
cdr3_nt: TGTGCCAGCAGCCAAGAAAAAGCCGGACAGGGGAGAACTGAAGCTTTCTTT
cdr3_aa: CASSQEKAGQGRTEAFF

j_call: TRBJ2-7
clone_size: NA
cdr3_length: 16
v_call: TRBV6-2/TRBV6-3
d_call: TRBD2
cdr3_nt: TGTGCCAGCAGCCTCGATACTAGCGGGGGTACCTACGAGCAGTACTTC
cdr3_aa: CASSLDTSGGTYEQYF

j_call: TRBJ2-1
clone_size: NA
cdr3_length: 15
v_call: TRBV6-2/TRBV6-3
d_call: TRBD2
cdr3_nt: TGTGCCAGCAGTTCCGGCGGGAGCAAGAACAATGAGCAGTTCTTC
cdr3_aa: CASSSGGSKNNEQFF

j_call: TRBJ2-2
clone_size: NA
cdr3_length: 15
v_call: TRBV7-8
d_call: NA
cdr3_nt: TGTGCCAGCAGCTTCGAGCCGGCGAACACCGGGGAGCTGTTTTTT
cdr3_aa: CASSFEPANTGELFF

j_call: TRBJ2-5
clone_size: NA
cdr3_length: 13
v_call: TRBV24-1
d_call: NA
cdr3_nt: TGTGCCACCAGTGATTACCGGGTAGAGACCCAGTACTTC
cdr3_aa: CATSDYRVETQYF

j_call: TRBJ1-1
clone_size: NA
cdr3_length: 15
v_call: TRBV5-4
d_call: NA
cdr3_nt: TGTGCCAGCAGCTTGGCCGGGACATTCAACACTGAAGCTTTCTTT
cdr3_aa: CASSLAGTFNTEAFF

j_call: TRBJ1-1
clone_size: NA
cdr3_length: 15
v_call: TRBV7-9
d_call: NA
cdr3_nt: TGTGCCAGCAGCCCCCCGACAGTCATGAACACTGAAGCTTTCTTT
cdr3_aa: CASSPPTVMNTEAFF

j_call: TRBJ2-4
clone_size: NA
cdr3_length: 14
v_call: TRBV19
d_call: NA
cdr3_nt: TGTGCCAGTAGTATAGGGCAGGGGCGGAACATTCAGTACTTC
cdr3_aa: CASSIGQGRNIQYF

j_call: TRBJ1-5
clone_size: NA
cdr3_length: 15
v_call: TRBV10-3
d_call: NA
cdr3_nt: TGTGCCATCAGTGAGTCGAAACAGGGAGATCAGCCCCAGCATTTT
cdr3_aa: CAISESKQGDQPQHF

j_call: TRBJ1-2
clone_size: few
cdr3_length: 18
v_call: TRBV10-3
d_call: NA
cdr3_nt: TGTGCCATCAGTGAGGGGTCCAGTCAGGGATCGACACGGTATGGCTACACCTTC
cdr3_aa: CAISEGSSQGSTRYGYTF

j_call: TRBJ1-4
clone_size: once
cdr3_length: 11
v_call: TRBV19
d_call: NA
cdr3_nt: TGTGCCACCAACCGGGGAAGAAAACTGTTTTTT
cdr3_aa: CATNRGRKLFF

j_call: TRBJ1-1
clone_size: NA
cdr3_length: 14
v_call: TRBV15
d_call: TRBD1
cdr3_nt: TGTGCCACCAGCAGTATTCAGGGGGCCACTGAAGCTTTCTTT
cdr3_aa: CATSSIQGATEAFF

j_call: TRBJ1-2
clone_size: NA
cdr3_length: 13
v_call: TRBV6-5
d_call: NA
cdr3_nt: TGTGCCAGCAGCCTCCCTAGTAAGAGCGGCTACACCTTC
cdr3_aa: CASSLPSKSGYTF

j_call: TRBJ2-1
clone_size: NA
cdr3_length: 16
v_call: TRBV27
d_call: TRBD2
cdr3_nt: TGTGCCAGCAGTTTATCGCCTAGCGGAATGTACAATGAGCAGTTCTTC
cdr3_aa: CASSLSPSGMYNEQFF

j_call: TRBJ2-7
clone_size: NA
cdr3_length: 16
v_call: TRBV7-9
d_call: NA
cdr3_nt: TGTGCCAGCAGCTTATCCCGGCCGGGAGACCTCTACGAGCAGTACTTC
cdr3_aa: CASSLSRPGDLYEQYF

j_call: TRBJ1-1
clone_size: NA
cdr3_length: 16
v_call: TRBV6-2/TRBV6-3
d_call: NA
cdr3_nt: TGTGCCAGCAGTTACCTGCCCCCTGGAGGGAACACTGAAGCTTTCTTT
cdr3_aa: CASSYLPPGGNTEAFF

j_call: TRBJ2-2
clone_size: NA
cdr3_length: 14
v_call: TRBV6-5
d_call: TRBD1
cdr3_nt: TGTGCCAGCAGTTGGGGACAGGGATCCGGGGAGCTGTTTTTT
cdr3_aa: CASSWGQGSGELFF

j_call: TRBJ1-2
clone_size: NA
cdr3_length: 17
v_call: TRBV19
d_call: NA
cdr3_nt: TGTGCCAGTAGTGCCCGGGGTTTCTTTACAGGGCACTATGGCTACACCTTC
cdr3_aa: CASSARGFFTGHYGYTF

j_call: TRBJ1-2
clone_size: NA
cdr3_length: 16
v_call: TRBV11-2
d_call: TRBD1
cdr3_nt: TGTGCCAGCAGCTCAATCCGGGACAGGGTTGATTTCGGCTACACCTTC
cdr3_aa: CASSSIRDRVDFGYTF

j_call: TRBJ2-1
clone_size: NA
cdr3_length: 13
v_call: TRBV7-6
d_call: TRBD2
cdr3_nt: TGTGCCAGCAGCTTAATGTGGGGGGGTGAGCAGTTCTTC
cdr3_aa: CASSLMWGGEQFF

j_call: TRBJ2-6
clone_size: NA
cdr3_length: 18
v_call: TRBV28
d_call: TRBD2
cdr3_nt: TGTGCCAGCAGTTTCGGGGGGAGACAATCCTCTGGGGCCAACGTCCTGACTTTC
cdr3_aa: CASSFGGRQSSGANVLTF

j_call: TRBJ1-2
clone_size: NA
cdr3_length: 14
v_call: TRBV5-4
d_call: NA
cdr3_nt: TGTGCCAGCAGCTTTGGTACGGAGAACTATGGCTACACCTTC
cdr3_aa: CASSFGTENYGYTF

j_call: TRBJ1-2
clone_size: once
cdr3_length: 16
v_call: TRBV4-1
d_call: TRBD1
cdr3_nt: TGCGCCAGCAGCCCCACGGGACAGGGGGGAAGCTATGGCTACACCTTC
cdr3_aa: CASSPTGQGGSYGYTF

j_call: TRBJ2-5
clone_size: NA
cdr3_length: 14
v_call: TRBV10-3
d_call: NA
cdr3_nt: TGTGCCATCAGTGAGAGGGGGTTGGTGGAGACCCAGTACTTC
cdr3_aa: CAISERGLVETQYF

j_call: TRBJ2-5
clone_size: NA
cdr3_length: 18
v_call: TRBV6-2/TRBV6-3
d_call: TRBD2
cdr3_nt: TGTGCCAGCAGTTACGATTTGTGGACTAGCCAAGTTCAAGAGACCCAGTACTTC
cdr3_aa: CASSYDLWTSQVQETQYF

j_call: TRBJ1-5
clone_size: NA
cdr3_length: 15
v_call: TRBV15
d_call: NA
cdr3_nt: TGTGCCACCAGCAGAGCCCAGACGGGGAAAGGGCCCCAGCATTTT
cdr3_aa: CATSRAQTGKGPQHF

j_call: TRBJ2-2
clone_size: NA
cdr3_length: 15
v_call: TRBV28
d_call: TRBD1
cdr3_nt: TGTGCCAGCACCCTCGGACAGGGGCGGACCGGGGAGCTGTTTTTT
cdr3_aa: CASTLGQGRTGELFF

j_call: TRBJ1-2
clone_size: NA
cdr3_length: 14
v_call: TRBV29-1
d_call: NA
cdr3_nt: TGCAGCGTTGAAGATTTCCCAGGAAACTATGGCTACACCTTC
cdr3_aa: CSVEDFPGNYGYTF